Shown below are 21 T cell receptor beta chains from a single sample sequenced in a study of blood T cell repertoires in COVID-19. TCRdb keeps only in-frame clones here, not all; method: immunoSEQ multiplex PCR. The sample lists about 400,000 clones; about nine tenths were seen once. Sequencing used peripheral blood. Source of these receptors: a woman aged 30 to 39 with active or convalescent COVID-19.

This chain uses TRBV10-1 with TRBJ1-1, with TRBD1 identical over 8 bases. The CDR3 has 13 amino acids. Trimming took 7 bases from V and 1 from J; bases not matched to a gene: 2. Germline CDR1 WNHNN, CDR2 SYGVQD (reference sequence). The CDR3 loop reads CASKGQGNTEAFF. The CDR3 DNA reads TGCGCCAGCAAAGGACAGGGGAACACTGAAGCTTTCTTT.

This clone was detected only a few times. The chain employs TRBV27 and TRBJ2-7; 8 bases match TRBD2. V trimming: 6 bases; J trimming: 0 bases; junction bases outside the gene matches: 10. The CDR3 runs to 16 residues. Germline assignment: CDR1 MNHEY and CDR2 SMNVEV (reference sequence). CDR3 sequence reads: CASRPMTSASSYEQYF. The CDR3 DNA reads TGTGCCAGCAGACCTATGACTAGCGCGAGCTCCTACGAGCAGTACTTC.

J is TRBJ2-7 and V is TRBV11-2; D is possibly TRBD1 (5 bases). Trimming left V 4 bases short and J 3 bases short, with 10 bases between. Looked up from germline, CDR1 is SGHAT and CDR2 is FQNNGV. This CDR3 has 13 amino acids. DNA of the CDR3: TGTGCCAGCAGCTCCGTTAGGGGCTACGAGCAGTACTTC. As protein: CASSSVRGYEQYF.

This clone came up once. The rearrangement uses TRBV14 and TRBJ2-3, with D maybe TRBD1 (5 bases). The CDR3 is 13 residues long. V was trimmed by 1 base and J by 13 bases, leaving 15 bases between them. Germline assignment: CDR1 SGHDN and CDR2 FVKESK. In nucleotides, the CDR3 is TGTGCCAGCAGCCAAGGGTACGGACAACGGGAGTATTTT. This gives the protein CASSQGYGQREYF.

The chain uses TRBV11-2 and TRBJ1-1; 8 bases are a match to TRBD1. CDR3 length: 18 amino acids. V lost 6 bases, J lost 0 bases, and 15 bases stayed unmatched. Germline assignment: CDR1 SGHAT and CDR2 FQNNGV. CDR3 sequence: CASRHRPDWTGMNTEAFF. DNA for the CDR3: TGTGCCAGCAGACATAGACCCGATTGGACAGGGATGAACACTGAAGCTTTCTTT.

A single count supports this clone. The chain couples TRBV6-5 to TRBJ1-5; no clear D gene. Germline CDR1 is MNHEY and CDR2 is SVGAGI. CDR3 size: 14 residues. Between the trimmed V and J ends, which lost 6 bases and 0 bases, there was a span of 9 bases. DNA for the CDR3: TGTGCCAGCAGGAACAATCCTAGCAATCAGCCCCAGCATTTT. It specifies CASRNNPSNQPQHF.

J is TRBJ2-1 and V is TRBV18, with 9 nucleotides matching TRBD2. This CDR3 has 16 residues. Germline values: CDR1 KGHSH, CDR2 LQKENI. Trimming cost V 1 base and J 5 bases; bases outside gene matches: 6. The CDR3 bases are TGTGCCAGCTCACCACTAGCAGCGGGGGGACACAATGAGCAGTTCTTC. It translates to CASSPLAAGGHNEQFF.

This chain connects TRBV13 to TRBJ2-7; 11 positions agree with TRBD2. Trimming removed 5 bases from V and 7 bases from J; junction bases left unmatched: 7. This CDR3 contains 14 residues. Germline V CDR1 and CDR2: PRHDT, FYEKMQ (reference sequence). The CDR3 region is CASSILAGAREQYF. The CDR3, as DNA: TGTGCCAGCAGCATACTAGCGGGAGCGCGTGAGCAGTACTTC.

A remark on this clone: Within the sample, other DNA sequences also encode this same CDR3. This CDR3 is CASSVADNEQFF. The CDR3 DNA reads TGTGCCAGCAGCGTAGCTGACAATGAGCAGTTCTTC. The rearrangement uses TRBV9 and TRBJ2-1; D uncertain. V was pared by 0 bases and J by 5 bases, with 3 bases between. The CDR3 totals 12 residues. Germline-derived CDR1 and CDR2 are SGDLS and YYNGEE. The whole variable domain, filled in from reference TRBV9 and TRBJ2-1, reads DSGVTQTPKHLITATGQRVTLRCSPRSGDLSVYWYQQSLDQGLQFLIQYYNGEERAKGNILERFSAQQFPDLHSELNLSSLELGDSALYFCASSVADNEQFFGPGTRLTVL.

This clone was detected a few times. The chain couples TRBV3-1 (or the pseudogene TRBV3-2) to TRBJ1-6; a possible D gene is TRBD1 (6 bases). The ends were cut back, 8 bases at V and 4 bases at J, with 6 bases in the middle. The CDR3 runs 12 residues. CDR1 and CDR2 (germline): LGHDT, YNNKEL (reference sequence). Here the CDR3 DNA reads TGTGCCAGCGGACAGTATAATTCACCCCTCCACTTT. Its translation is CASGQYNSPLHF.

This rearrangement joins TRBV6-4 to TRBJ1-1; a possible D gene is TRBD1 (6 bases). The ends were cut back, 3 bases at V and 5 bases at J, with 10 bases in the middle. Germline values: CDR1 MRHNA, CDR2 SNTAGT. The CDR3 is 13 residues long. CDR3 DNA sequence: TGTGCCAGCAGTGAACAGGGAGTAACTGAAGCTTTCTTT. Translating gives CASSEQGVTEAFF.

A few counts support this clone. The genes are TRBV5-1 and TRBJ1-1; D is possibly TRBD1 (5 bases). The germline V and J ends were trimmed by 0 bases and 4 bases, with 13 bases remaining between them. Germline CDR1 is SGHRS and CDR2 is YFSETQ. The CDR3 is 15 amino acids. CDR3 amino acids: CASSLVWGETTEAFF. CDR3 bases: TGCGCCAGCAGCTTGGTGTGGGGGGAGACCACTGAAGCTTTCTTT.

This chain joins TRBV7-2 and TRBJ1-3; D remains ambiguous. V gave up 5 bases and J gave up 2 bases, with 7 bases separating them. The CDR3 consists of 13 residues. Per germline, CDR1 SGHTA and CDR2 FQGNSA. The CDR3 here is CASSETAGNTIYF. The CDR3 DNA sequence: TGTGCCAGCAGCGAAACAGCTGGAAACACCATATATTTT.

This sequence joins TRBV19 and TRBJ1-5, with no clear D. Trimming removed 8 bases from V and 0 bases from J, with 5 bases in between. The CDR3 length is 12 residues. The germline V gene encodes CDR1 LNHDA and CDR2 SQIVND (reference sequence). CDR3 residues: CASRGSNQPQHF. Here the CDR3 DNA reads TGTGCCAGTCGGGGTAGCAATCAGCCCCAGCATTTT.

This chain's CDR3 is CASSIGGEVVYGYTF. Here the CDR3 DNA reads TGTGCCAGTAGTATTGGAGGGGAGGTAGTCTATGGCTACACCTTC. The V and J genes are TRBV19 and TRBJ1-2; D may be TRBD1 (5 bases). Trimming removed 3 bases at V and 4 bases at J, with 15 bases between. Germline V lookup: CDR1 LNHDA, CDR2 SQIVND (reference sequence). The CDR3 contains 15 residues.

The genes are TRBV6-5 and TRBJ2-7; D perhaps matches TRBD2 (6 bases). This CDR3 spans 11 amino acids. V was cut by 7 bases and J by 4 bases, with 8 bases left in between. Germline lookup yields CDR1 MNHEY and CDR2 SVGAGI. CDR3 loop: CASKEGYEQYF. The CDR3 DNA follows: TGTGCCAGCAAGGAGGGGTACGAGCAGTACTTC.

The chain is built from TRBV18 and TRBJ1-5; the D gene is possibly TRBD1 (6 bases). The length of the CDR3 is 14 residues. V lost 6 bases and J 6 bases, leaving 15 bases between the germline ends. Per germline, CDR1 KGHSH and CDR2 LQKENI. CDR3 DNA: TGTGCCAGCTCCAAGGGGGGGGGCTCTCAGCCCCAGCATTTT. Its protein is CASSKGGGSQPQHF.

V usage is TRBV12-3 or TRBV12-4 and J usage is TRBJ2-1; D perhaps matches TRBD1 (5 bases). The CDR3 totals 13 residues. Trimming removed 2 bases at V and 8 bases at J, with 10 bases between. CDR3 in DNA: TGTGCCAGCAGTTTAAGATCAGGGTATGAGCAGTTCTTC. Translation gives CASSLRSGYEQFF.

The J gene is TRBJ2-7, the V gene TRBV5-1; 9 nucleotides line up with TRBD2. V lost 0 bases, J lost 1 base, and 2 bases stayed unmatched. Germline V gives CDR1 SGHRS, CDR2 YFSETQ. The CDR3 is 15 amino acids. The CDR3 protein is CASSLVAGGSYEQYF. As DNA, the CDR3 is TGCGCCAGCAGCTTGGTTGCGGGAGGGTCCTACGAGCAGTACTTC. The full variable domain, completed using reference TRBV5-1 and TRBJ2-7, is KAGVTQTPRYLIKTRGQQVTLSCSPISGHRSVSWYQQTPGQGLQFLFEYFSETQRNKGNFPGRFSGRQFSNSRSEMNVSTLELGDSALYLCASSLVAGGSYEQYFGPGTRLTVT.

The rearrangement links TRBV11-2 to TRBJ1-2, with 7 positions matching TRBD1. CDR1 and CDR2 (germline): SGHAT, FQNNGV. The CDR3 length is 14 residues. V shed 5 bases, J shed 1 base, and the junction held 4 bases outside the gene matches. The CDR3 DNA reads TGTGCCAGCAGCACACGACAGGGTAACTATGGCTACACCTTC. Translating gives CASSTRQGNYGYTF.

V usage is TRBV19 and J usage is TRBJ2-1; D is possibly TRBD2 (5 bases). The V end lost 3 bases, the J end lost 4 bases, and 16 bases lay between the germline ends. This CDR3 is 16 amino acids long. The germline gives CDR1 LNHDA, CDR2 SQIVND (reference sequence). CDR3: CASSISGTNYYNEQFF. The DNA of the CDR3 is TGTGCCAGTAGTATCAGCGGAACCAACTATTACAATGAGCAGTTCTTC.